This T cell receptor (beta chain) originates from a study of control samples from healthy donors and cancer patients. Germline CDR1 reads SGDLS; CDR2 reads YYNGEE. This CDR3 has 12 residues. The ends were cut back, 0 bases at V and 9 bases at J, with 7 bases in the middle. Clones were read by immunoSEQ multiplex PCR, and TCRdb kept only the in-frame ones, dropping some. The sample shows approximately 81,000 clones, approximately 94% of them seen only once. Material: blood. The gene calls are TRBV9 and TRBJ2-1, with D possibly being TRBD2 (5 bases). The clonotype was recovered from a woman in her late teens or twenties in good health. This CDR3 is CASSVVGSEQFF. The CDR3 DNA follows: TGTGCCAGCAGCGTAGTAGGGAGTGAGCAGTTCTTC. The variable domain in full, completed from reference TRBV9 and TRBJ2-1, reads DSGVTQTPKHLITATGQRVTLRCSPRSGDLSVYWYQQSLDQGLQFLIQYYNGEERAKGNILERFSAQQFPDLHSELNLSSLELGDSALYFCASSVVGSEQFFGPGTRLTVL.